Following are 32 T cell receptor beta chains from one sample sequenced in a study of blood T cell repertoires in COVID-19. Generated by immunoSEQ multiplex PCR, the TCRdb table keeps only in-frame clones and is missing some. The profile shows nearly 35,000 clones, roughly 85% of them singletons. The material sequenced was peripheral blood. The source of these receptors is a human donor with acute or convalescent COVID-19. The donor label of this sample is uncertain.

V usage is TRBV6-2 or TRBV6-3 and J usage is TRBJ1-6; perhaps TRBD1 as D (6 bases). The CDR3 sequence is 15 residues long. Germline loops: CDR1 MNHEY, CDR2 SVGEGT. The V gene lost 5 bases and the J gene lost 7 bases, with 15 bases spanning the gap. For the CDR3, the DNA is TGTGCCAGCAGTGGACAGCCCCTAAGCAATTCACCCCTCCACTTT. Translating gives CASSGQPLSNSPLHF.

V is TRBV13 and J is TRBJ2-7, with D possibly TRBD1 on 5 matching bases. The CDR3 loop spans 14 amino acids. Trimming took off 6 bases at V and 4 bases at J, with 16 bases between the two ends. Germline CDR1 and CDR2: PRHDT and FYEKMQ (reference sequence). The CDR3 DNA follows: TGTGCCAGCAGTCACCTTACAGGTAGATACGAGCAGTACTTC. This sequence encodes CASSHLTGRYEQYF.

The chain uses TRBV30 and TRBJ2-7, with D possibly being TRBD2 (6 bases). CDR1 GTSNPN and CDR2 SVGIG come from the germline V gene (reference sequence). This CDR3 contains 14 residues. The ends were cut back, 3 bases at V and 1 base at J, with 13 bases in the middle. CDR3 in DNA: TGTGCCTGGAGCACAGCGGGTCCGTCCTACGAGCAGTACTTC. It yields the protein CAWSTAGPSYEQYF.

In this sample, this clone turned up once. The chain employs TRBV3-1 (or the pseudogene TRBV3-2) and TRBJ1-6; D is ambiguous. V was trimmed by 0 bases and J by 4 bases, leaving 7 bases between them. This CDR3 has 15 amino acids. Germline V gene sequence: CDR1 LGHDT, CDR2 YNNKEL (reference sequence). The CDR3 nucleotides read TGTGCCAGCAGCCAAGACGGACTGTATAATTCACCCCTCCACTTT. This gives the protein CASSQDGLYNSPLHF.

CDR3: CASTTRGRIGYTF. DNA of the CDR3: TGTGCCAGTACGACCAGGGGAAGAATTGGCTACACCTTC. The chain links TRBV19 to TRBJ1-2; TRBD1 is a possible D gene (6 bases). The V gene lost 7 bases and the J gene lost 7 bases, with 16 bases spanning the gap. CDR1 and CDR2 from the germline V gene are LNHDA and SQIVND (reference sequence). The CDR3 contains 13 residues.

The chain is built from TRBV18 and TRBJ2-5, with 7 bases that match TRBD2. The V and J ends lost 3 bases and 1 base, in that order; junction bases with no gene match: 8. The CDR3 contains 16 residues. The germline gives CDR1 KGHSH, CDR2 LQKENI. The CDR3: CASSPLGLGGQETQYF. The DNA for the CDR3 is TGTGCCAGCTCACCGCTCGGACTAGGAGGCCAAGAGACCCAGTACTTC. Complete variable domain (other parts from reference TRBV18 and TRBJ2-5): NAGVMQNPRHLVRRRGQEARLRCSPMKGHSHVYWYRQLPEEGLKFMVYLQKENIIDESGMPKERFSAEFPKEGPSILRIQQVVRGDSAAYFCASSPLGLGGQETQYFGPGTRLLVL.

A single count supports this clone. V usage is TRBV28 and J usage is TRBJ1-2, with 9 bases identical to TRBD1. V lost 7 bases, J lost 4 bases, and 7 bases stayed unmatched. The CDR3 spans 14 residues. Looked up from germline, CDR1 is MDHEN and CDR2 is SYDVKM. CDR3 loop: CASTEGQGSYGYTF. The DNA of the CDR3 is TGTGCCAGCACCGAGGGACAGGGCAGCTATGGCTACACCTTC.

The rearrangement links TRBV5-1 to TRBJ1-2; a possible D gene is TRBD1 (6 bases). The CDR3 contains 13 residues. From germline, CDR1 is SGHRS and CDR2 YFSETQ. V gave up 4 bases and J gave up 5 bases, with 12 bases separating them. The CDR3 DNA is TGCGCCAGCAGCGAGGGGGATAAGTATGGCTACACCTTC. It is translated as CASSEGDKYGYTF.

The chain joins TRBV5-1 to TRBJ1-1, with unresolved D. In germline, CDR1 is SGHRS, CDR2 YFSETQ. The CDR3 is 14 amino acids. V was pared by 3 bases and J by 3 bases, with 12 bases between. The CDR3 DNA follows: TGCGCCAGCAGCTACATACCGCGGGACACTGAAGCTTTCTTT. The encoded protein is CASSYIPRDTEAFF.

The rearrangement links TRBV4-1 to TRBJ1-6; maybe TRBD1 (6 bases). The CDR3 is made up of 16 amino acids. Germline V lookup: CDR1 MGHRA, CDR2 YSYEKL. The V end was cut by 0 bases, the J end by 8 bases, with 14 bases between. The CDR3 reads CASSQDPTGSYSPLHF. Written as DNA, the CDR3 is TGCGCCAGCAGCCAAGACCCGACAGGCTCTTATTCACCCCTCCACTTT.

This chain links TRBV12-3 or TRBV12-4 with TRBJ2-1; no firm D call. Trimming shortened V by 2 bases and J by 6 bases, and 8 bases separated the two germline ends. The CDR3 runs 13 residues. The CDR3 nucleotides read TGTGCCAGCAGTTTACAGCGCGGCAATGAGCAGTTCTTC. Its protein is CASSLQRGNEQFF.

V is TRBV5-4 and J is TRBJ2-3; 14 positions agree with TRBD2. Germline V gene data show CDR1 as SGHNT and CDR2 as YYREEE (reference sequence). The CDR3 contains 18 residues. Trimming took 3 bases from V and 6 from J; bases not matched to a gene: 12. CDR3 residues: CASSWGSGLAGVGDTQYF. For the CDR3, the DNA is TGTGCCAGCAGCTGGGGGTCGGGACTAGCGGGAGTCGGGGATACGCAGTATTTT.

V is TRBV23-1 and J is TRBJ2-7; 8 nucleotides line up with TRBD1. TRBV23-1 is an ORF; its function is uncertain. Trimming took 0 bases from V and 3 from J; bases not matched to a gene: 13. The CDR3 spans 18 residues. The CDR3 region is CASSQSGTRDRYHYEQYF. CDR3 nucleotides: TGCGCCAGCAGTCAATCGGGGACCCGGGACAGGTACCACTACGAGCAGTACTTC.

V gene TRBV5-5 combines with J gene TRBJ1-2; no firm D call. CDR3 length: 14 amino acids. Trimming removed 4 bases at V and 4 bases at J, with 14 bases between. Germline assignment: CDR1 SGHKS and CDR2 YYEKEE (reference sequence). This chain's CDR3 is CASSLIQTTYGYTF. The CDR3 region has the DNA TGTGCCAGCAGCCTGATTCAGACAACCTATGGCTACACCTTC. The whole variable domain, remainder taken from reference TRBV5-5 and TRBJ1-2, is DAGVTQSPTHLIKTRGQQVTLRCSPISGHKSVSWYQQVLGQGPQFIFQYYEKEERGRGNFPDRFSARQFPNYSSELNVNALLLGDSALYLCASSLIQTTYGYTFGSGTRLTVV.

The chain joins TRBV29-1 to TRBJ2-5; 8 nucleotides align to TRBD2. There are 13 residues in the CDR3. J was trimmed by 2 bases and V by 5 bases; bases with no gene match: 4. Germline loops: CDR1 SQVTM, CDR2 ANQGSEA. This CDR3 reads CSVRSGVQETQYF. CDR3 in DNA: TGCAGCGTTCGTAGCGGGGTACAAGAGACCCAGTACTTC.

The CDR3 protein is CASSVLGELNTEAFF. The CDR3 DNA is TGTGCCAGCAGCGTATTGGGAGAACTGAACACTGAAGCTTTCTTT. This sequence joins TRBV9 and TRBJ1-1; D is unresolved. The CDR3 contains 15 residues. The germline gives CDR1 SGDLS, CDR2 YYNGEE. Trimming pared 1 base from V and 0 bases from J, leaving 10 bases between.

This clone was seen a handful of times. This chain links TRBV29-1 with TRBJ2-1, with 7 positions matching TRBD2. Losses at the gene ends were 3 bases for V and 7 bases for J; bases not matched to a gene: 6. Germline CDR1 and CDR2: SQVTM and ANQGSEA. This CDR3 spans 13 amino acids. The CDR3 DNA reads TGCAGCGTTGATAAATCCGGGGGGAATGAGCAGTTCTTC. This codes for CSVDKSGGNEQFF.

CDR3 residues: CASTQQGGGSPLHF. The CDR3 DNA reads as TGTGCCAGCACCCAACAGGGGGGAGGCTCACCCCTCCACTTT. The chain couples TRBV5-4 to TRBJ1-6; 8 bases are shared with TRBD1. This CDR3 has 14 residues. V lost 6 bases, J lost 10 bases, and 9 bases stayed unmatched. Germline CDR1 reads SGHNT; CDR2 reads YYREEE (reference sequence).

The V gene is TRBV6-5, the J gene TRBJ2-5; D might be TRBD2 (6 bases). The germline CDR1 and CDR2 sequences are MNHEY and SVGAGI. The CDR3 has 13 residues. V was trimmed by 6 bases and J by 2 bases, leaving 10 bases between them. In DNA, the CDR3 is TGTGCCAGCAGCCGTAGCGGACAAGAGACCCAGTACTTC. This codes for CASSRSGQETQYF.

The genes are TRBV5-1 and TRBJ2-5, with 10 positions matching TRBD1. Germline CDR1 and CDR2: SGHRS and YFSETQ. V shed 4 bases, J shed 5 bases, and the junction held 8 bases outside the gene matches. The CDR3 has 15 residues. CDR3 coding DNA: TGCGCCAGCAGCCCGGGGACAGGGGTCGGGGAGACCCAGTACTTC. As protein: CASSPGTGVGETQYF.

This rearrangement joins TRBV2 to TRBJ1-5; D is unclear. The CDR3 consists of 16 residues. From germline, CDR1 is SNHLY and CDR2 FYNNEI. V lost 2 bases and J 0 bases, leaving 11 bases between the germline ends. This chain's CDR3 is CASSEKTVYSNQPQHF. The CDR3 DNA is TGTGCCAGCAGTGAAAAAACAGTTTATAGCAATCAGCCCCAGCATTTT.

The genes are TRBV7-6 and TRBJ2-7; 12 bases line up with TRBD1. This CDR3 is built from 14 residues. Germline assignment: CDR1 SGHVS and CDR2 FNYEAQ. Trimming removed 5 bases from V and 6 bases from J; junction bases left unmatched: 5. CDR3 sequence reads: CASSRDRGLSEQYF. CDR3 DNA: TGTGCCAGCAGCCGGGACAGGGGGCTAAGCGAGCAGTACTTC.

This clone came up a few times. V usage is TRBV5-6 and J usage is TRBJ2-7, with D maybe TRBD2 (5 bases). Between the trimmed V and J ends, which lost 7 bases and 3 bases, there was a span of 11 bases. Looked up from germline, CDR1 is SGHDT and CDR2 is YYEEEE. This CDR3 contains 12 residues. The CDR3 region has the DNA TGTGCCAGCCAGGAGGCGGGCTACGAGCAGTACTTC. This gives the protein CASQEAGYEQYF.

V and J are TRBV11-3 and TRBJ2-7; tentatively, D is TRBD1 (5 bases). Germline V lookup: CDR1 SGHNT, CDR2 YENEEA. This CDR3 has 16 amino acids. The V gene lost 0 bases and the J gene lost 0 bases, with 12 bases spanning the gap. The CDR3 reads CASSLDGAASSYEQYF. Written as DNA, the CDR3 is TGTGCCAGCAGCTTAGATGGGGCGGCGAGCTCCTACGAGCAGTACTTC. The complete variable domain, with remaining parts taken from reference TRBV11-3 and TRBJ2-7, reads EAGVVQSPRYKIIEKKQPVAFWCNPISGHNTLYWYLQNLGQGPELLIRYENEEAVDDSQLPKDRFSAERLKGVDSTLKIQPAELGDSAVYLCASSLDGAASSYEQYFGPGTRLTVT.

The gene calls are TRBV28 and TRBJ2-1, with 9 bases lining up with TRBD1. Germline V gene lookup returns CDR1 MDHEN and CDR2 SYDVKM. V lost 5 bases to trimming and J lost 0 bases; unmatched junction nucleotides: 5. The CDR3 is 16 amino acids. The CDR3 nucleotides are TGTGCCAGCAGTCACCGGACAGGGGCCTCCTACAATGAGCAGTTCTTC. Its translation: CASSHRTGASYNEQFF.

The rearrangement joins TRBV30 to TRBJ1-2, with a weak D call TRBD1 (6 bases). Per germline, CDR1 GTSNPN and CDR2 SVGIG (reference sequence). Trimming took off 4 bases at V and 2 bases at J, with 14 bases between the two ends. The CDR3 runs to 14 residues. CDR3 loop: CAWTPGEGNYGYTF. In nucleotides, the CDR3 is TGTGCCTGGACCCCAGGGGAAGGGAACTATGGCTACACCTTC.

The chain employs TRBV18 and TRBJ1-2; TRBD1 matches 8 bases. Germline loops: CDR1 KGHSH, CDR2 LQKENI. Trimming at V came to 6 bases and at J to 6 bases, leaving 12 bases not matched to a gene. This CDR3 is built from 15 residues. The CDR3 nucleotides are TGTGCCAGCTCGCTCGGTACAGGGGGATGGGATGGCTACACCTTC. It is translated as CASSLGTGGWDGYTF.

The chain couples TRBV23-1 to TRBJ1-1; D is possibly TRBD1 (5 bases). TRBV23-1 carries the ORF label, with uncertain function. CDR3 length: 16 amino acids. Deletions cut 0 bases from V and 1 base from J, with 12 bases between. The CDR3 spells CASSQSSTVANTEAFF. The CDR3 nucleotides read TGCGCCAGCAGTCAATCTTCGACAGTTGCGAACACTGAAGCTTTCTTT.

The rearrangement joins TRBV6-1 to TRBJ2-1; 12 nucleotides align to TRBD2. The V and J ends lost 9 bases and 8 bases, in that order; junction bases with no gene match: 11. From germline, CDR1 is MNHNS and CDR2 SASEGT. There are 15 residues in the CDR3. The chain's CDR3 is CASNSGTSGLDEQFF. DNA for the CDR3: TGTGCCAGTAATTCTGGGACTAGCGGGCTCGATGAGCAGTTCTTC.

The genes are TRBV18 and TRBJ1-2; D remains ambiguous. CDR3 length equals 13 residues. CDR1 is KGHSH, CDR2 LQKENI, per germline. The V end was cut by 2 bases, the J end by 7 bases, with 11 bases between. CDR3 sequence reads: CASSPGYSGGYTF. CDR3 sequence (DNA): TGTGCCAGCTCACCAGGGTATTCGGGTGGCTACACCTTC.

The J gene is TRBJ2-1, the V gene TRBV7-9, with 12 bases aligning to TRBD2. The CDR3 length is 19 residues. CDR1 and CDR2 (germline): SEHNR, FQNEAQ (reference sequence). J lost 0 bases, V lost 5 bases, and 11 bases had no gene match. The CDR3 loop is CASSHGLAGTLSSYNEQFF. In DNA, the CDR3 is TGTGCCAGCAGCCACGGACTAGCGGGAACACTATCCTCCTACAATGAGCAGTTCTTC.

The CDR3 DNA reads TGTGCCAGCAGACTAGGAGGACAGGGGTCGAACTATGGCTACACCTTC. This gives the protein CASRLGGQGSNYGYTF. The chain combines TRBV28 with TRBJ1-2, with 9 bases identical to TRBD1. This CDR3 contains 16 residues. V shed 6 bases, J shed 2 bases, and the junction held 10 bases outside the gene matches. CDR1 MDHEN and CDR2 SYDVKM come from the germline V gene.